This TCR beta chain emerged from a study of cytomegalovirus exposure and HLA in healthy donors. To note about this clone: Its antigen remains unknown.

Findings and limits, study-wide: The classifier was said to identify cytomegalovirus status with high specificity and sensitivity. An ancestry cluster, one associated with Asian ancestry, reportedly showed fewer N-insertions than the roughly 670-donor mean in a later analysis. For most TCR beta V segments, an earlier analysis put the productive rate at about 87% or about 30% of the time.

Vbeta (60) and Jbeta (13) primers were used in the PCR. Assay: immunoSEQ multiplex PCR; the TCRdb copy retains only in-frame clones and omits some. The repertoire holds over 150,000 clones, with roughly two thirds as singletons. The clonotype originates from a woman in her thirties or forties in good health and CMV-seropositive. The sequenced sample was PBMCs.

In DNA, the CDR3 is TGTGCCAGCAGCTTGGGGGGACAGGGGCCCTCCTACGAGCAGTACTTC. It encodes CASSLGGQGPSYEQYF. The gene calls are TRBV5-6 and TRBJ2-7; TRBD1 matches at 10 bases. The germline V gene has CDR1 SGHDT and CDR2 YYEEEE. With 0 bases clipped from V and 0 bases from J, the junction kept 3 bases outside the gene matches. CDR3 size: 16 residues.